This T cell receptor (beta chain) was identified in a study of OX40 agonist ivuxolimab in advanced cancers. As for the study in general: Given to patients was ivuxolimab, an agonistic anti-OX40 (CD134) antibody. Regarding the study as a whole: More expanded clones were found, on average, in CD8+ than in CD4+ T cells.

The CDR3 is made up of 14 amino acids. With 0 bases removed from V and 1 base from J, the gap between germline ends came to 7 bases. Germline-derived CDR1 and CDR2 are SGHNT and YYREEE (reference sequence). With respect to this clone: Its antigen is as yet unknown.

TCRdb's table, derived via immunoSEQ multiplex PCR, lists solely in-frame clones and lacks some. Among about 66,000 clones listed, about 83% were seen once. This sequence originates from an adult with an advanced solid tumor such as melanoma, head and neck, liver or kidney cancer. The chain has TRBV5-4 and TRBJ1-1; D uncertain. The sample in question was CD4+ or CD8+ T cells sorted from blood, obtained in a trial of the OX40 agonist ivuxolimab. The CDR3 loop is CASSLEGRNTEAFF. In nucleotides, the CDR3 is TGTGCCAGCAGCTTGGAAGGGAGGAACACTGAAGCTTTCTTT.